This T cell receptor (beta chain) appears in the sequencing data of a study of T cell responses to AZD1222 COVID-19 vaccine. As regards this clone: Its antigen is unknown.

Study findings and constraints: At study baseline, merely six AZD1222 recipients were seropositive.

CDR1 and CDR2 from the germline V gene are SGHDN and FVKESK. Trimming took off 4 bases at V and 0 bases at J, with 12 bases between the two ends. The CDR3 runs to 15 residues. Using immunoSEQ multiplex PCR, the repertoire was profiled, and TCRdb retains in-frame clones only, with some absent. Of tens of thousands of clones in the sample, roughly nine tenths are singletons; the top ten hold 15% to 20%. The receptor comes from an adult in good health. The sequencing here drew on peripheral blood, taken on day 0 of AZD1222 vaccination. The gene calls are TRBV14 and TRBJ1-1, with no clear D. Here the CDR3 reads CASSLFRNLNTEAFF. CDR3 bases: TGTGCCAGCAGCCTTTTCAGGAACTTGAACACTGAAGCTTTCTTT.